The clone carrying this T cell receptor (beta chain) was found once. Its antigen is unknown. The data are from a study of shared clonotypes between healthy human individuals. Overall study results and limits: Some clonotypes were shared by all four sorted-subset donors, while others were not shared. The non-shared ones had lower generation probabilities than the shared ones. Memory subsets generally showed smaller estimated richness than naive subsets did.

V was shortened by 2 bases and J by 3 bases, with 16 bases between the two germline ends. Germline loops: CDR1 SGHDT, CDR2 YYEEEE. This CDR3 has 16 amino acids. As defined, naive CD8 cells were CD45RO-negative and positively selected for CCR7, with terminally differentiated effector memory CD45RA+ cells excluded. Libraries were prepared by immunoSEQ multiplex PCR; TCRdb keeps only in-frame clonotypes and omits some of them. The sample lists about 2 million clones, just under 95% occurring once. The genes are TRBV5-6 and TRBJ2-3; D is uncertain. This TCR derives from a man between 18 and 29 years old in good health. Sequencing used naive CD8+ T cells sorted from blood. The CDR3 reads CASSFRSLGFTDTQYF. In DNA form, the CDR3 reads TGTGCCAGCAGCTTTCGGAGCCTAGGATTTACAGATACGCAGTATTTT.